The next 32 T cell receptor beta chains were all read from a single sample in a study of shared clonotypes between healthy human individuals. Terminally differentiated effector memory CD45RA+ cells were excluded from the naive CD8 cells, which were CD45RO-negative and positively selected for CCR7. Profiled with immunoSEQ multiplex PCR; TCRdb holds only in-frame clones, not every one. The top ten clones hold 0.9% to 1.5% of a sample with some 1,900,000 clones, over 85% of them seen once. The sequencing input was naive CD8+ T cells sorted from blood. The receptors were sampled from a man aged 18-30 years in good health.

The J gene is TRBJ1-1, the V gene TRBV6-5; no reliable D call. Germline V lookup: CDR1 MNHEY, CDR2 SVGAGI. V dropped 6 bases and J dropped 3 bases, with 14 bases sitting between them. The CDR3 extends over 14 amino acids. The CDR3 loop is CASSYAESDTEAFF. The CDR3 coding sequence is TGTGCCAGCAGCTACGCTGAGAGTGACACTGAAGCTTTCTTT.

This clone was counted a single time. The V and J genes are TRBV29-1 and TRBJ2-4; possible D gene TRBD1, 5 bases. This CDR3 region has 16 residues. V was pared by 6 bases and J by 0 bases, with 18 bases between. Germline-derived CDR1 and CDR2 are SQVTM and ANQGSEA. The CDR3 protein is CSVVTRQTLAKNIQYF. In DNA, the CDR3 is TGCAGCGTGGTGACGCGACAGACACTAGCCAAAAACATTCAGTACTTC.

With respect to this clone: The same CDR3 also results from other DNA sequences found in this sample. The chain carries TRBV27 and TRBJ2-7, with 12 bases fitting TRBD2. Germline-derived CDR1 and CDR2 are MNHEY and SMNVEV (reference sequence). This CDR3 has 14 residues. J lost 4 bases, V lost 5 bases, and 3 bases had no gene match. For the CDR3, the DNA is TGTGCCAGCAGTCCCGGACTAGCGGGGTACGAGCAGTACTTC. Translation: CASSPGLAGYEQYF.

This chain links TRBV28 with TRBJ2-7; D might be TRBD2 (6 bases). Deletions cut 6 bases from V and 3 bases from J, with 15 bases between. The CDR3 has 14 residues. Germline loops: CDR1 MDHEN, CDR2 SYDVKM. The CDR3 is CASRQDREYYEQYF. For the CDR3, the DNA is TGTGCCAGCAGACAGGACCGGGAGTACTACGAGCAGTACTTC.

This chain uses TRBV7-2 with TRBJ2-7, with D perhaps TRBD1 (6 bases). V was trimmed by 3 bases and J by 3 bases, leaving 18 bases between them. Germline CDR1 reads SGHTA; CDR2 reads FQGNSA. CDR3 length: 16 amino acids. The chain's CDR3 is CASSFPTGTPHYEQYF. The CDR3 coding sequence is TGTGCCAGCAGCTTCCCCACCGGGACACCTCACTACGAGCAGTACTTC. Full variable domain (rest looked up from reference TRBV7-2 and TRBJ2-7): GAGVSQSPSNKVTEKGKDVELRCDPISGHTALYWYRQSLGQGLEFLIYFQGNSAPDKSGLPSDRFSAERTGGSVSTLTIQRTQQEDSAVYLCASSFPTGTPHYEQYFGPGTRLTVT.

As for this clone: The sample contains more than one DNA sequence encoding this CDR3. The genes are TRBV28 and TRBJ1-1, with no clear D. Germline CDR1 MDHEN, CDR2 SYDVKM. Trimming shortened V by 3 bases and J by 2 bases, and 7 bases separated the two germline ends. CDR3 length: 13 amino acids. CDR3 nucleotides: TGTGCCAGCAGTTTTGCGGAAAACACTGAAGCTTTCTTT. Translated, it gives CASSFAENTEAFF.

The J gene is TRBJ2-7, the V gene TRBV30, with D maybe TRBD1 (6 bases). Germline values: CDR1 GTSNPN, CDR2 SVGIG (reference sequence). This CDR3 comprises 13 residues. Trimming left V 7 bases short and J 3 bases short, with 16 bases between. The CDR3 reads CASAGDGYYEQYF. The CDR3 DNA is TGTGCCTCAGCAGGGGACGGATACTACGAGCAGTACTTC.

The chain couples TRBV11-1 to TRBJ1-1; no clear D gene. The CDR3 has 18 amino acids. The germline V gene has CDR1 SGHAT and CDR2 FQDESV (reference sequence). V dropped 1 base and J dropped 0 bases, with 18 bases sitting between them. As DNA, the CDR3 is TGTGCCAGCAGCTTAGGTACCCCTAGCCGGGCCATGAACACTGAAGCTTTCTTT. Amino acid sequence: CASSLGTPSRAMNTEAFF.

The CDR3 is CASRLTGSHEQYF. The CDR3 DNA is TGCGCCAGCAGGTTGACAGGATCCCACGAGCAGTACTTC. V and J are TRBV5-1 and TRBJ2-7, with TRBD1 as a possible D gene (6 bases). V lost 5 bases to trimming and J lost 5 bases, with 14 bases between them. This CDR3 contains 13 residues. Per germline, CDR1 SGHRS and CDR2 YFSETQ.

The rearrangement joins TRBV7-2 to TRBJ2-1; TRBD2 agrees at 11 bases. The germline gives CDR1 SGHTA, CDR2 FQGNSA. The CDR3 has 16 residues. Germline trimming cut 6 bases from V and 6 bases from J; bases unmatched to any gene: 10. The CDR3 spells CASRESSGGAFNEQFF. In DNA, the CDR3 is TGTGCCAGCAGGGAGAGTAGCGGGGGGGCCTTCAATGAGCAGTTCTTC.

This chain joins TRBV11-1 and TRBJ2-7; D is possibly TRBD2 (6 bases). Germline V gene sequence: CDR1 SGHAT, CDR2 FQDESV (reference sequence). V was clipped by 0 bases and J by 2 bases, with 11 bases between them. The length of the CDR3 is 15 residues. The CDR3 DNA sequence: TGTGCCAGCAGCTTAGCACGCGGGGTCGCCTACGAGCAGTACTTC. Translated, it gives CASSLARGVAYEQYF.

CDR3 loop: CASSYRGSSYEQYF. The DNA of the CDR3 is TGTGCCAGCAGCTACAGGGGTAGCTCCTACGAGCAGTACTTC. The chain joins TRBV5-6 to TRBJ2-7, with 7 positions matching TRBD1. The CDR3 is made up of 14 amino acids. Germline V gene data show CDR1 as SGHDT and CDR2 as YYEEEE. V trimming: 3 bases; J trimming: 0 bases; junction bases outside the gene matches: 3.

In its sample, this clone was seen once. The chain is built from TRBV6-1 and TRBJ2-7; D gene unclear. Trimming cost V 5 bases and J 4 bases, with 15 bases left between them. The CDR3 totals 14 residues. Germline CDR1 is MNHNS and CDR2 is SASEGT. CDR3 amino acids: CASSQYLASYEQYF. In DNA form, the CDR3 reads TGTGCCAGCAGTCAATATTTGGCGTCGTACGAGCAGTACTTC.

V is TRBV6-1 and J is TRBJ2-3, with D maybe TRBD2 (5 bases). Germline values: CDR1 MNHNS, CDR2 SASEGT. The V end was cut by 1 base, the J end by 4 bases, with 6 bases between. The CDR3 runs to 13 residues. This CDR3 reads CASSEERADTQYF. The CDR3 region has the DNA TGTGCCAGCAGTGAAGAGAGGGCAGATACGCAGTATTTT.

The CDR3 coding sequence is TGCAGCGTTGAAGACATAGCGGGGGGACGATCCAATGAGCAGTTCTTC. Translated: CSVEDIAGGRSNEQFF. V and J are TRBV29-1 and TRBJ2-1, with TRBD2 matching 10 bases. V shed 0 bases and J 6 bases; nucleotides not matched to a gene: 8. Germline loops: CDR1 SQVTM, CDR2 ANQGSEA. This CDR3 comprises 16 residues.

As DNA, the CDR3 is TGTGCCAGCAGCCCATTCAGGGGAAACCGCGAGCAGTACTTC. Translation gives CASSPFRGNREQYF. The genes are TRBV5-6 and TRBJ2-7, with D possibly TRBD1 on 6 matching bases. The V end lost 4 bases, the J end lost 6 bases, and 17 bases lay between the germline ends. The CDR3 runs to 14 residues. Germline-derived CDR1 and CDR2 are SGHDT and YYEEEE.

Here the CDR3 DNA reads TGCGCCAGCAACGGCAGGGGGAGCAATCAGCCCCAGCATTTT. This translates into CASNGRGSNQPQHF. The chain joins TRBV5-1 to TRBJ1-5; 7 nucleotides line up with TRBD1. Germline CDR1 reads SGHRS; CDR2 reads YFSETQ. V trimming: 6 bases; J trimming: 1 base; junction bases outside the gene matches: 4. This CDR3 region has 14 residues.

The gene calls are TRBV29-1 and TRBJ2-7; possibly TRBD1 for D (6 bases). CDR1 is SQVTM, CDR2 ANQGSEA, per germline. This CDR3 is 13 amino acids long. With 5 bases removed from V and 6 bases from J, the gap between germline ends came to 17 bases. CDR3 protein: CSVTGLGLGEQYF. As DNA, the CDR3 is TGCAGCGTTACAGGGTTGGGTTTAGGCGAGCAGTACTTC.

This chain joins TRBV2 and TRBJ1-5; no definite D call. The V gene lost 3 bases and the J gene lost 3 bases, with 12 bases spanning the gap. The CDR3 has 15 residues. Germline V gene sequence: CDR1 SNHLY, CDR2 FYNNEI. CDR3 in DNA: TGTGCCAGCAGTGATGGGCAGCTCGACAATCAGCCCCAGCATTTT. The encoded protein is CASSDGQLDNQPQHF.

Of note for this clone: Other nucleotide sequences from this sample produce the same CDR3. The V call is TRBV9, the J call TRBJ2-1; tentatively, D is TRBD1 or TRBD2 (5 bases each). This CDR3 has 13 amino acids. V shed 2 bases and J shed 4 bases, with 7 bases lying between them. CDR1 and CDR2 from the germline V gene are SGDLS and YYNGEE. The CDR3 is CASSVGVYNEQFF. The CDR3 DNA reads TGTGCCAGCAGCGTGGGGGTTTACAATGAGCAGTTCTTC.

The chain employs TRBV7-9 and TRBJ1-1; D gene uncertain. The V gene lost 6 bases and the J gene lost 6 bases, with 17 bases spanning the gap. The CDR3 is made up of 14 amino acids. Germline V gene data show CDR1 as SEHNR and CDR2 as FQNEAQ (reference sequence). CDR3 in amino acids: CASSFDPAGPEAFF. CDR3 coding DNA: TGTGCCAGCAGTTTTGACCCGGCCGGACCTGAAGCTTTCTTT.

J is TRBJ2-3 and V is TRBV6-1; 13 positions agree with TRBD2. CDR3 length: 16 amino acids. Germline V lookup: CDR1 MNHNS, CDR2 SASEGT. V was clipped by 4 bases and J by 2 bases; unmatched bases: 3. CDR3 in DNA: TGTGCCAGCAGTGTGACTAGCGGGGGGAACACAGATACGCAGTATTTT. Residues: CASSVTSGGNTDTQYF.

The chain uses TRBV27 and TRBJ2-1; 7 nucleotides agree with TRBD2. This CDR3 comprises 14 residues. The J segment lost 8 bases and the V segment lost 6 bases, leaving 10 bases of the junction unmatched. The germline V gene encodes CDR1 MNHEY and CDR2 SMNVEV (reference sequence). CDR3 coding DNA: TGTGCCAGCAGCCCCCGGCCAGGGAGGGATGAGCAGTTCTTC. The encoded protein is CASSPRPGRDEQFF.

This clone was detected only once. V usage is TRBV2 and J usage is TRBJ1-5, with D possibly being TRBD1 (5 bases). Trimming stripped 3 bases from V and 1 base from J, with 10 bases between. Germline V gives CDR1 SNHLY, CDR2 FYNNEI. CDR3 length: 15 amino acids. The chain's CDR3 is CASSDRAASNQPQHF. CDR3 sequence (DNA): TGTGCCAGCAGTGACAGGGCAGCCAGCAATCAGCCCCAGCATTTT.

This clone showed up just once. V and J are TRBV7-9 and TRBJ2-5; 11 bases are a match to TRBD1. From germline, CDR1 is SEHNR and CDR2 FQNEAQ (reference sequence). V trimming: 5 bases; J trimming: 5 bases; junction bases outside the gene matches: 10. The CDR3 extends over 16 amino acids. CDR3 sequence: CASSGAGQGAWETQYF. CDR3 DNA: TGTGCCAGCAGCGGGGCTGGACAGGGGGCTTGGGAGACCCAGTACTTC.

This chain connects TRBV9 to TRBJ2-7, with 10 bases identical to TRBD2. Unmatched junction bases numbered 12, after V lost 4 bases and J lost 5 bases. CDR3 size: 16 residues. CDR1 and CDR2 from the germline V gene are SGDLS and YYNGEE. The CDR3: CASSPRGASGSDEQYF. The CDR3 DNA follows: TGTGCCAGCAGCCCCCGGGGGGCTAGCGGGAGTGACGAGCAGTACTTC.

The CDR3 bases are TGTGCCAGCAGTTTACACCGGGACTCTTTTTACGAGCAGTACTTC. Encoded protein: CASSLHRDSFYEQYF. The chain has TRBV27 and TRBJ2-7; TRBD2 is a possible D gene (6 bases). The CDR3 has 15 residues. Per germline, CDR1 MNHEY and CDR2 SMNVEV (reference sequence). Trimming took 2 bases from V and 4 from J, leaving 15 bases between them.

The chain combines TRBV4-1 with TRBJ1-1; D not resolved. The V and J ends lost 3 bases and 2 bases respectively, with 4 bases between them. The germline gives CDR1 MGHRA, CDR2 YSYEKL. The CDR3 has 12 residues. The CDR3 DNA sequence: TGCGCCAGCAGCCACACAAACACTGAAGCTTTCTTT. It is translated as CASSHTNTEAFF.

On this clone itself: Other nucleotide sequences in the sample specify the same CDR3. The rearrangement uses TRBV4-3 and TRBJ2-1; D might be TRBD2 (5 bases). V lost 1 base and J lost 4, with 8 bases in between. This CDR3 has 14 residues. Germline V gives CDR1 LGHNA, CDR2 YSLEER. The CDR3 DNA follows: TGCGCCAGCAGCCAAGGGACGGGGTACAATGAGCAGTTCTTC. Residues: CASSQGTGYNEQFF.

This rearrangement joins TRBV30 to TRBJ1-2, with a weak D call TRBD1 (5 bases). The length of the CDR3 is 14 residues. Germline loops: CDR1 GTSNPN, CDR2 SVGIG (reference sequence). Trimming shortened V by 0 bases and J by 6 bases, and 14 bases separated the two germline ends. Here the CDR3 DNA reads TGTGCCTGGAGTGTACAGGAGGCTTCCCATGGCTACACCTTC. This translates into CAWSVQEASHGYTF.

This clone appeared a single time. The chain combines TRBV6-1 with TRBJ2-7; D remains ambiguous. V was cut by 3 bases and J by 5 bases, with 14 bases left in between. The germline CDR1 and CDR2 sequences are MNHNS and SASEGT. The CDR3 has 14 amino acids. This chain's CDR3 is CASSELGFVDEQYF. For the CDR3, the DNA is TGTGCCAGCAGTGAGTTGGGATTTGTGGACGAGCAGTACTTC.

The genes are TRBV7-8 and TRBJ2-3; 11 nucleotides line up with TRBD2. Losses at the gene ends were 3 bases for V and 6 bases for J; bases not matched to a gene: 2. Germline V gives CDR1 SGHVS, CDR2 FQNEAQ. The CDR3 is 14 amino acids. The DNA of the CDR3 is TGTGCCAGCAGCTTTAGCGGGGGGGCGGATACGCAGTATTTT. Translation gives CASSFSGGADTQYF. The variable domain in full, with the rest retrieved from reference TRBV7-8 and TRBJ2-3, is GAGVSQSPRYKVAKRGQDVALRCDPISGHVSLFWYQQALGQGPEFLTYFQNEAQLDKSGLPSDRFFAERPEGSVSTLKIQRTQQEDSAVYLCASSFSGGADTQYFGPGTRLTVL.